This entry lists 3 T cell receptor beta chains sequenced from one sample in a study of cytomegalovirus exposure and HLA in healthy donors. PCR was performed using 60 Vbeta and 13 Jbeta primers. Produced via immunoSEQ multiplex PCR; TCRdb's table is partial and in-frame only. The sample consists of about 160,000 clones, roughly 80% of them appearing once. Sequencing input: PBMCs. These receptors originate from a woman aged 25 to 39 in good health and CMV-seronegative.

The V call is TRBV28, the J call TRBJ2-7; 7 nucleotides line up with TRBD2. Trimming cost V 8 bases and J 0 bases; bases outside gene matches: 7. This CDR3 has 14 amino acids. Germline assignment: CDR1 MDHEN and CDR2 SYDVKM. The CDR3 region has the DNA TGTGCCAGCTTGGCCGGGGGGAGCTCCTACGAGCAGTACTTC. Protein sequence: CASLAGGSSYEQYF.

The V call is TRBV5-1, the J call TRBJ2-1; 8 bases are shared with TRBD1. Germline trimming cut 0 bases from V and 4 bases from J; bases unmatched to any gene: 0. Germline-derived CDR1 and CDR2 are SGHRS and YFSETQ. This CDR3 region has 14 residues. In DNA, the CDR3 is TGCGCCAGCAGCTTGGACAGGGGGTACAATGAGCAGTTCTTC. This codes for CASSLDRGYNEQFF. The variable domain in full, completed from reference TRBV5-1 and TRBJ2-1, reads KAGVTQTPRYLIKTRGQQVTLSCSPISGHRSVSWYQQTPGQGLQFLFEYFSETQRNKGNFPGRFSGRQFSNSRSEMNVSTLELGDSALYLCASSLDRGYNEQFFGPGTRLTVL.

The genes are TRBV30 and TRBJ1-4, with a tentative D call TRBD1 (6 bases). The CDR3 contains 14 residues. The ends were cut back, 3 bases at V and 7 bases at J, with 15 bases in the middle. Per the germline V gene, CDR1 is GTSNPN and CDR2 is SVGIG (reference sequence). CDR3 nucleotide sequence: TGTGCCTGGAGCCCTGGACAGTTCGGTGAAAAACTGTTTTTT. It yields the protein CAWSPGQFGEKLFF.